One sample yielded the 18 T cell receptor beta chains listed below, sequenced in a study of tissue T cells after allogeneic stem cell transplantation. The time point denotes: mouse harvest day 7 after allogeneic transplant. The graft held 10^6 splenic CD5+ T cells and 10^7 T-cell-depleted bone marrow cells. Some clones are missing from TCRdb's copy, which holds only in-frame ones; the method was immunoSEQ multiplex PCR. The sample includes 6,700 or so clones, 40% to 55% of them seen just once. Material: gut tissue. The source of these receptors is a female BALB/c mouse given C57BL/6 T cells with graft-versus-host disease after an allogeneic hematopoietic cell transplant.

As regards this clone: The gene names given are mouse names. Partial CDR3 DNA: TGTGCCAGCAGTCTGCCCACAGGGGGCGCAAACACCGGGCAGCTCTAC. Translating it yields CASSLPTGGANTGQLY. The full-length CDR3 reads as CASSLPTGGANTGQLYF. The genes are TRBV26 and TRBJ2-2; 9 bases fit TRBD1. The read terminates 1 residue before the CDR3 end, so the remaining end is supplied by the germline J gene. Per germline, CDR1 KGHPV and CDR2 FQNQEV (reference sequence). CDR3 length: 17 residues. The V segment lost 2 bases and the J segment 0 bases; nucleotides outside the gene matches: 4. Using reference TRBV26 and TRBJ2-2 for the parts outside the CDR3, the full variable domain is NSKVIQTPRYLVKGQGQKAKMRCIPEKGHPVVFWYQQNKNNEFKFLINFQNQEVLQQIDMTEKRFSAECPSNSPCSLEIQSSEAGDSALYLCASSLPTGGANTGQLYFGEGSKLTVL.

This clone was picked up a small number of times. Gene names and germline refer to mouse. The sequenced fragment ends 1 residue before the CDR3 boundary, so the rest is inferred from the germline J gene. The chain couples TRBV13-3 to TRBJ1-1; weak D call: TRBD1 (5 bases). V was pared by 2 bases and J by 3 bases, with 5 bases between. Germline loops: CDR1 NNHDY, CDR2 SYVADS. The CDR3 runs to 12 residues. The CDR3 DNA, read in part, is TGTGCCAGCAGTGAAGGGGACACAGAAGTCTTC. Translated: CASSEGDTEVF. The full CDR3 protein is CASSEGDTEVFF.

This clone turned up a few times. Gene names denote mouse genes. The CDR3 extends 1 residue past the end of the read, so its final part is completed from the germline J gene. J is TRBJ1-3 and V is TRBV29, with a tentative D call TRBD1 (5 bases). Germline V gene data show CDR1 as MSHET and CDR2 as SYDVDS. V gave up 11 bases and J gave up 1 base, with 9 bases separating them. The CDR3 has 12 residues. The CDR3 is CAAGQSGNTLYF. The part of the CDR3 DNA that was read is TGTGCTGCAGGGCAATCTGGAAATACGCTCTAT.

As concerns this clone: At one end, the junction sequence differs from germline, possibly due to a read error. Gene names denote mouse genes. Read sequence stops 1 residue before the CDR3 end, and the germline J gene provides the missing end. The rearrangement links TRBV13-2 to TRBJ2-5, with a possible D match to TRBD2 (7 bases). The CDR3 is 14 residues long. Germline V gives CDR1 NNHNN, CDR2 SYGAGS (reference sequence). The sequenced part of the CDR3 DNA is TGTGCCAGCAGTGAGTGGGGGGCGCAAGACACCCAGTAC. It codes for CASSEWGAQDTQY. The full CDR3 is CASSEWGAQDTQYF.

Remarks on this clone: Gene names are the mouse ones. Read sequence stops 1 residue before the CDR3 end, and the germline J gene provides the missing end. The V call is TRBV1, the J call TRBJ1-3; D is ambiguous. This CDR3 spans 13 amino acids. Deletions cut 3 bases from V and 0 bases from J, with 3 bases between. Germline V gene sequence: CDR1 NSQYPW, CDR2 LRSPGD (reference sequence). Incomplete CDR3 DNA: TGCACCTGCAGTGCTAGTTCTGGAAATACGCTCTAT. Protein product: CTCSASSGNTLY. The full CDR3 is CTCSASSGNTLYF.

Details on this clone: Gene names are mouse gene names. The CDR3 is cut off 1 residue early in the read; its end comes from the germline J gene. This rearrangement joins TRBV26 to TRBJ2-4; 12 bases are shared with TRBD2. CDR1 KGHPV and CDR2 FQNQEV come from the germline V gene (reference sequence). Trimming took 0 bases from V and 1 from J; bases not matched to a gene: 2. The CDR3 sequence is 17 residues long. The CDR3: CASSLSGLGGRQNTLYF. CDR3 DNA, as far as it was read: TGTGCCAGCAGTCTGTCGGGACTGGGGGGCCGTCAAAACACCTTGTAC.

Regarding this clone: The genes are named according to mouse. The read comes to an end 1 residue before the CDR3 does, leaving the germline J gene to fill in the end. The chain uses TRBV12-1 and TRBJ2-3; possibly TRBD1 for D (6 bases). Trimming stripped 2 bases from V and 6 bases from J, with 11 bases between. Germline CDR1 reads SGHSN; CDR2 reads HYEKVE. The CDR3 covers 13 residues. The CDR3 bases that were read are TGTGCCAGCTCTCCCCAGGGGTTGGAAACGCTGTAT. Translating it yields CASSPQGLETLY. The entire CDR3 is CASSPQGLETLYF.

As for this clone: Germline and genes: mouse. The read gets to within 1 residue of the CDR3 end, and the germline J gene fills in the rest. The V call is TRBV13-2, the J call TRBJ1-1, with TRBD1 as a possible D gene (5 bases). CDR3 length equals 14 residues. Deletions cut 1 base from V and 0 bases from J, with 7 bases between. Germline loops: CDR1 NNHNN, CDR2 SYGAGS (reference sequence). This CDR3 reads CASGDRQTNTEVFF. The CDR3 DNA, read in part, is TGTGCCAGCGGTGATAGACAGACAAACACAGAAGTCTTC.

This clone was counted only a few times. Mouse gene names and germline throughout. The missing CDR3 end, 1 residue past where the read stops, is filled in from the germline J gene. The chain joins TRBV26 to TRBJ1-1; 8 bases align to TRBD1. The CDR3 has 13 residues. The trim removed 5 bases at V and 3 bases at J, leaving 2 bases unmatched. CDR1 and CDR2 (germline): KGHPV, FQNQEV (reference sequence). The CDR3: CASSKTGDTEVFF. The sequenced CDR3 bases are TGTGCCAGCAGTAAGACAGGGGACACAGAAGTCTTC. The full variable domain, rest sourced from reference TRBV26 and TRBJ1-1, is NSKVIQTPRYLVKGQGQKAKMRCIPEKGHPVVFWYQQNKNNEFKFLINFQNQEVLQQIDMTEKRFSAECPSNSPCSLEIQSSEAGDSALYLCASSKTGDTEVFFGKGTRLTVV.

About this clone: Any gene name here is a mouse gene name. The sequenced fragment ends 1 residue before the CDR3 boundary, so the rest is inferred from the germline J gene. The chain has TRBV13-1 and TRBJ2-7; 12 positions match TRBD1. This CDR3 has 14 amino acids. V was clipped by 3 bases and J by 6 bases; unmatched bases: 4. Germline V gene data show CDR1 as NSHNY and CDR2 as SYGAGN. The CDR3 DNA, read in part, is TGTGCCAGCAGTGGGGGGGACAGGGGGCGTGAACAGTAC. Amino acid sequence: CASSGGDRGREQY. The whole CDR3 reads CASSGGDRGREQYF.

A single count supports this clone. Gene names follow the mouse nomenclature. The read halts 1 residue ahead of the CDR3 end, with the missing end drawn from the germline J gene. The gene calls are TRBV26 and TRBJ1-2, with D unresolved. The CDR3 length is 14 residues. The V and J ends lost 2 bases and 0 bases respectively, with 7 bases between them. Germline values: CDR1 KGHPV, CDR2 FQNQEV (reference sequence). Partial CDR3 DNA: TGTGCCAGCAGTCTGGGGCTTGCAAACTCCGACTACACC. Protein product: CASSLGLANSDYT. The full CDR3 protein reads CASSLGLANSDYTF.

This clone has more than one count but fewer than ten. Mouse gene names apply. Partial CDR3 DNA: TGTGCCAGCTCCCTCTTCGGGGGCTCCTATGAACAGTAC. This encodes CASSLFGGSYEQY. The whole CDR3 sequence is CASSLFGGSYEQYF. V gene TRBV12-1 combines with J gene TRBJ2-7; either TRBD1 or TRBD2 may supply D (5 bases each). The CDR3 extends 1 residue past the end of the read, so its final part is completed from the germline J gene. The CDR3 is 14 residues long. Trimming cost V 4 bases and J 0 bases, with 12 bases left between them. CDR1 and CDR2 (germline): SGHSN, HYEKVE.

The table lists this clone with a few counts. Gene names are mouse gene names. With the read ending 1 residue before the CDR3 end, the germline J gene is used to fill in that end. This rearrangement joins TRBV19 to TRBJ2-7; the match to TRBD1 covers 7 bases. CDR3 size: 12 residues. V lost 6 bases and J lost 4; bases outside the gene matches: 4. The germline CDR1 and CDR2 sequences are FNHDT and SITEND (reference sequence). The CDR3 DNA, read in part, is TGTGCCAGCACCGGGACAGCTTATGAACAGTAC. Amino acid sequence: CASTGTAYEQY. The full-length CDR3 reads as CASTGTAYEQYF.

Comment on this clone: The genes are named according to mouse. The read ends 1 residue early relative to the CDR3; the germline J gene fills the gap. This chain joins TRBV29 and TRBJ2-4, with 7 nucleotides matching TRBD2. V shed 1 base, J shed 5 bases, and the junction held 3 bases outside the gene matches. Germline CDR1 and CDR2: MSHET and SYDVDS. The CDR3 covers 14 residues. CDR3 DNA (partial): TGTGCTAGCAGTTTATTGGACTGGAGAAACACCTTGTAC. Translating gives CASSLLDWRNTLY. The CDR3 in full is CASSLLDWRNTLYF. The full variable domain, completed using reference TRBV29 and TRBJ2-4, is DMKVTQMPRYLIKRMGENVLLECGQDMSHETMYWYRQDPGLGLQLIYISYDVDSNSEGDIPKGYRVSRKKREHFSLILDSAKTNQTSVYFCASSLLDWRNTLYFGAGTRLSVL.

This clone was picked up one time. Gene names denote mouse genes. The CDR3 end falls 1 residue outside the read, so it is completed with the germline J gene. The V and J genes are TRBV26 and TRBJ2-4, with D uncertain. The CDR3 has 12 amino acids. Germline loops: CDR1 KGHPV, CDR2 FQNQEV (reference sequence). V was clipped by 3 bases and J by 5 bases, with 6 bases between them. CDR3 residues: CASSLHRNTLYF. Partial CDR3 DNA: TGTGCCAGCAGTCTACACAGAAACACCTTGTAC.

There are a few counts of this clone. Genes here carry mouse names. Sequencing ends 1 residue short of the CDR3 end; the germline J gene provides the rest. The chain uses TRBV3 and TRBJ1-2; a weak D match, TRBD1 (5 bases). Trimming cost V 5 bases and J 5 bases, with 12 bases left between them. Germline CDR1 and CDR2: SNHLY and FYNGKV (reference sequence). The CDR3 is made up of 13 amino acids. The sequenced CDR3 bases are TGTGCCAGCAGCACACGGGGGAGGTCCGACTACACC. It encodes CASSTRGRSDYT. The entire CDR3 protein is CASSTRGRSDYTF.

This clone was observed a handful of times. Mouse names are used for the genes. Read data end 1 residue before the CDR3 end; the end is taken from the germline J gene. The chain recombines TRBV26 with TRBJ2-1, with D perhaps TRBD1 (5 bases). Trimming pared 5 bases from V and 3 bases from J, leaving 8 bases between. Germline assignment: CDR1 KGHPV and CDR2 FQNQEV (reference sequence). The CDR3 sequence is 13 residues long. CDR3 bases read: TGTGCCAGCAGTGTGACAGCCTATGCTGAGCAGTTC. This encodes CASSVTAYAEQF. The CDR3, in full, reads CASSVTAYAEQFF.

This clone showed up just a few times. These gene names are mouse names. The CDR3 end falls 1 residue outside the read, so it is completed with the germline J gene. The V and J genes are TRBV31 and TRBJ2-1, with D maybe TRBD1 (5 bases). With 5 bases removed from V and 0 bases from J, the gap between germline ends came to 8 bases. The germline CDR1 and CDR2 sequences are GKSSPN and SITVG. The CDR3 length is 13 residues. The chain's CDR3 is CAWAQDNYAEQFF. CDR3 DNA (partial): TGTGCCTGGGCACAGGATAACTATGCTGAGCAGTTC.